The 13 T cell receptor beta chains in this list originate from one sample, sequenced in a study of cytomegalovirus exposure and HLA in healthy donors. The method was immunoSEQ multiplex PCR; TCRdb's version includes in-frame clones alone and lacks a portion of them. This table holds a few hundred thousand clones, about 86% found once. The sample taken for sequencing was PBMCs. Every receptor here comes from a woman younger than 35 in good health and CMV-seronegative.

The genes are TRBV18 and TRBJ2-7; 7 bases are shared with TRBD2. Germline loops: CDR1 KGHSH, CDR2 LQKENI. This CDR3 has 13 residues. The J segment lost 6 bases and the V segment lost 1 base, leaving 3 bases of the junction unmatched. CDR3 nucleotides: TGTGCCAGCTCACCACAGGGAGGGTCCGAGCAGTACTTC. Amino acid sequence: CASSPQGGSEQYF. Drawing the rest from reference TRBV18 and TRBJ2-7, the complete variable domain is NAGVMQNPRHLVRRRGQEARLRCSPMKGHSHVYWYRQLPEEGLKFMVYLQKENIIDESGMPKERFSAEFPKEGPSILRIQQVVRGDSAAYFCASSPQGGSEQYFGPGTRLTVT.

CDR3 DNA sequence: TGTGCCAGCAGTGTGGGGGGTAATCAGCCCCAGCATTTT. It encodes CASSVGGNQPQHF. The chain uses TRBV2 and TRBJ1-5; perhaps TRBD1 as D (5 bases). This CDR3 contains 13 residues. Trimming took 4 bases from V and 4 from J, leaving 8 bases between them. Per germline, CDR1 SNHLY and CDR2 FYNNEI.

The rearrangement links TRBV11-2 to TRBJ1-3; 9 bases are shared with TRBD1. The germline V gene encodes CDR1 SGHAT and CDR2 FQNNGV. J gave up 0 bases and V 6 bases, and 0 bases lay outside the gene matches. The CDR3 has 14 residues. In nucleotides, the CDR3 is TGTGCCAGCAGGGGACAGGGCTCTGGAAACACCATATATTTT. Amino acid sequence: CASRGQGSGNTIYF.

The chain is built from TRBV27 and TRBJ2-5, with 11 bases matching TRBD2. With 3 bases clipped from V and 7 bases from J, the junction kept 13 bases outside the gene matches. The germline V gene has CDR1 MNHEY and CDR2 SMNVEV (reference sequence). The CDR3 contains 17 residues. CDR3 sequence: CASSFVPLAGGAGTQYF. CDR3 coding DNA: TGTGCCAGCAGTTTCGTCCCCCTAGCGGGAGGCGCCGGGACCCAGTACTTC.

The V and J genes are TRBV5-1 and TRBJ2-7; 8 positions match TRBD1. V gave up 1 base and J gave up 1 base; unmatched junction bases: 7. CDR3 length: 16 residues. Germline CDR1 SGHRS, CDR2 YFSETQ. The CDR3 protein is CASSLPKDRASYEQYF. The CDR3 DNA sequence: TGCGCCAGCAGCTTGCCTAAGGACAGGGCTTCCTACGAGCAGTACTTC.

The chain joins TRBV27 to TRBJ2-7, with TRBD1 identical over 9 bases. Germline V gene sequence: CDR1 MNHEY, CDR2 SMNVEV (reference sequence). V dropped 5 bases and J dropped 5; count of bases not matched to a gene: 7. This CDR3 is built from 14 residues. The CDR3 DNA reads as TGTGCCAGCAGTCCACAGGACAGGGGAAACGAGCAGTACTTC. This codes for CASSPQDRGNEQYF.

This rearrangement joins TRBV4-2 to TRBJ2-5; 10 bases are shared with TRBD2. The junction had 1 base not matched to a gene; V was cut back by 0 bases and J by 3 bases. Germline CDR1 LGHNA, CDR2 YNFKEQ. This CDR3 has 15 residues. The CDR3 DNA follows: TGTGCCAGCAGCCAAGACGGGACTAGCGAAGAGACCCAGTACTTC. It specifies CASSQDGTSEETQYF.

The chain is built from TRBV30 and TRBJ1-1; 10 bases are shared with TRBD1. V gave up 3 bases and J gave up 6 bases; unmatched junction bases: 7. The germline gives CDR1 GTSNPN, CDR2 SVGIG (reference sequence). The length of the CDR3 is 14 residues. This CDR3 is CAWSPGQGWPEAFF. For the CDR3, the DNA is TGTGCCTGGAGCCCGGGACAGGGGTGGCCTGAAGCTTTCTTT.

This chain links TRBV7-6 with TRBJ2-7; 7 nucleotides agree with TRBD1. This CDR3 has 15 amino acids. V was clipped by 4 bases and J by 6 bases; unmatched bases: 12. Germline loops: CDR1 SGHVS, CDR2 FNYEAQ. CDR3 coding DNA: TGTGCCAGCAGCTCCTTGACAGGGCGGTGGGTCGAGCAGTACTTC. Residues: CASSSLTGRWVEQYF. Looking up the rest from reference TRBV7-6 and TRBJ2-7 gives the full variable domain: GAGVSQSPRYKVTKRGQDVALRCDPISGHVSLYWYRQALGQGPEFLTYFNYEAQQDKSGLPNDRFSAERPEGSISTLTIQRTEQRDSAMYRCASSSLTGRWVEQYFGPGTRLTVT.

This sequence joins TRBV7-6 and TRBJ1-5, with a tentative D call TRBD1 (5 bases). Germline lookup yields CDR1 SGHVS and CDR2 FNYEAQ. V was pared by 4 bases and J by 3 bases, with 19 bases between. The CDR3 length is 17 residues. In DNA, the CDR3 is TGTGCCAGCAGCTCCAGTGGGAGGGGAGGTTACAATCAGCCCCAGCATTTT. The encoded protein is CASSSSGRGGYNQPQHF.

This chain uses TRBV4-2 with TRBJ2-3; D perhaps matches TRBD2 (7 bases). V gave up 0 bases and J gave up 2 bases, with 21 bases separating them. The CDR3 extends over 19 amino acids. Germline V gives CDR1 LGHNA, CDR2 YNFKEQ. The CDR3: CASSQDLWGGAKHTDTQYF. The CDR3 DNA follows: TGTGCCAGCAGCCAAGATCTTTGGGGGGGGGCAAAGCACACAGATACGCAGTATTTT.

The J gene is TRBJ2-7, the V gene TRBV19, with 7 bases that match TRBD2. Trimming at V came to 3 bases and at J to 5 bases, leaving 1 base not matched to a gene. The CDR3 covers 12 residues. CDR1 is LNHDA and CDR2 is SQIVND in the germline V gene (reference sequence). CDR3 nucleotide sequence: TGTGCCAGTAGTATGGGGGGGAACGAGCAGTACTTC. This codes for CASSMGGNEQYF.

The chain joins TRBV29-1 to TRBJ2-7, with D tentatively TRBD2 (6 bases). The V end was cut by 6 bases, the J end by 2 bases, with 14 bases between. Germline lookup yields CDR1 SQVTM and CDR2 ANQGSEA. This CDR3 is built from 13 residues. CDR3 in amino acids: CSVSAGTPYEQYF. As DNA, the CDR3 is TGCAGCGTCTCAGCGGGTACTCCCTACGAGCAGTACTTC.